The T cell receptor (beta chain) described here comes from a study of response to subunit inactivated influenza vaccine. This clonotype was counted ten times or more. A single record per CDR3 protein comes from TCRdb applying MiXCR to the RT-PCR reads. The data hold approximately 730,000 distinct CDR3 sequences, with roughly 14% observed a single time. The germline V gene encodes CDR1 MNHNS and CDR2 SASEGT. There are 15 residues in the CDR3. The trim removed 6 bases at V and 0 bases at J, leaving 3 bases unmatched. The chain couples TRBV6-1 to TRBJ2-2; TRBD1 aligns across 8 bases. The TCR comes from a man between 45 and 60 years old who received an inactivated influenza vaccine. Specimen: PBMCs from blood, collected less than 15 days before vaccination. The CDR3 spells CASRQGVANTGELFF. CDR3 coding DNA: TGTGCCAGCAGACAGGGGGTGGCGAACACCGGGGAGCTGTTTTTT.